The text below deals with one T cell receptor beta chain. This entry is derived from a study of blood T cell repertoires in COVID-19. About the research overall: Both acute and convalescent COVID-19 samples were obtained from the United States, Italy and Spain. The analysed material was cDNA or gDNA that came from T cells, B-cell-depleted T cells, or PBMCs.

Original methodology: Cell counts per sample came from amplifying reference gene primers. Only in-frame clones appear in the TCRdb table, and some are missing; sequencing was by immunoSEQ multiplex PCR. Clone size and V and J calls were adopted from that table, with D and trimming inferred from the DNA. The sample shows just under 90,000 clones, around nine tenths of them seen only once. The V gene end was trimmed by 5 bases and the J gene end by 0 bases; junction bases not matched to a gene: 6. Germline CDR1 and CDR2: SEHNR and FQNEAQ (reference sequence). The CDR3 extends over 15 amino acids. The sample taken for sequencing was peripheral blood. This rearrangement joins TRBV7-9 to TRBJ1-1; 7 nucleotides line up with TRBD1. The origin of this receptor is a woman over 75 with acute or convalescent COVID-19. The CDR3 DNA reads as TGTGCCAGCAGCGGTTGGGACAGCATGAACACTGAAGCTTTCTTT. Residues: CASSGWDSMNTEAFF.